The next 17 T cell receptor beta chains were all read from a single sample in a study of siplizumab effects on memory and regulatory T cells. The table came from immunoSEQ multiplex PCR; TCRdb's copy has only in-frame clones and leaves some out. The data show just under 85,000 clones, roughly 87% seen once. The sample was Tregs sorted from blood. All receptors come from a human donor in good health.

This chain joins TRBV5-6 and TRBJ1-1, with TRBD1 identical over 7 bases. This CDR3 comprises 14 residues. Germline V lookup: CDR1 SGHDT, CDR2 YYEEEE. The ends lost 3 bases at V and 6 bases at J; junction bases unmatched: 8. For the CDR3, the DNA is TGTGCCAGCAGCTCCTTAGGACAGGCCGCTGAAGCTTTCTTT. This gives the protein CASSSLGQAAEAFF.

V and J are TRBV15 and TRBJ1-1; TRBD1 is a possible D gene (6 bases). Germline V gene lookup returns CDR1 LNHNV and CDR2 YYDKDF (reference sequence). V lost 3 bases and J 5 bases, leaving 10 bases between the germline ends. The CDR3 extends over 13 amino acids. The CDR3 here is CATSSTGTTEAFF. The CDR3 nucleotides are TGTGCCACCAGCAGCACAGGGACGACTGAAGCTTTCTTT.

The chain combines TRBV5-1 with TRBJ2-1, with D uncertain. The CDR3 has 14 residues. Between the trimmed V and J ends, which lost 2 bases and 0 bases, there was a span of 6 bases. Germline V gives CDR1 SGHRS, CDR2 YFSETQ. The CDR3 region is CASSFYSSYNEQFF. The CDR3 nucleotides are TGCGCCAGCAGCTTCTACAGCTCCTACAATGAGCAGTTCTTC. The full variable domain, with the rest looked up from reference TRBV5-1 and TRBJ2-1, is KAGVTQTPRYLIKTRGQQVTLSCSPISGHRSVSWYQQTPGQGLQFLFEYFSETQRNKGNFPGRFSGRQFSNSRSEMNVSTLELGDSALYLCASSFYSSYNEQFFGPGTRLTVL.

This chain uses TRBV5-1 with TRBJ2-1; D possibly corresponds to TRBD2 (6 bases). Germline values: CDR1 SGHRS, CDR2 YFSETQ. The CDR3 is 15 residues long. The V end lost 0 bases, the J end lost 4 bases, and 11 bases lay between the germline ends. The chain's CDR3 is CASSLGGTGYNEQFF. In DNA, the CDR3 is TGCGCCAGCAGCTTGGGCGGGACTGGATACAATGAGCAGTTCTTC.

In DNA form, the CDR3 reads TGTGCCAGCTCACCACTAGGGGTGGGGAATTCACCCCTCCACTTT. This codes for CASSPLGVGNSPLHF. This sequence joins TRBV18 and TRBJ1-6, with D possibly TRBD1 on 5 matching bases. The V end lost 1 base, the J end lost 7 bases, and 11 bases lay between the germline ends. The CDR3 is made up of 15 amino acids. Germline CDR1 is KGHSH and CDR2 is LQKENI.

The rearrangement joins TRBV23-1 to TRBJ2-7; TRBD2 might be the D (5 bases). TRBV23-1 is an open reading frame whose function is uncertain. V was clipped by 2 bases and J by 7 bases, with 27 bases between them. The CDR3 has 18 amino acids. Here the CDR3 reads CASSQAGGESSPPEEQYF. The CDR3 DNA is TGCGCCAGCAGTCAAGCCGGTGGGGAGTCAAGCCCCCCGGAAGAGCAGTACTTC.

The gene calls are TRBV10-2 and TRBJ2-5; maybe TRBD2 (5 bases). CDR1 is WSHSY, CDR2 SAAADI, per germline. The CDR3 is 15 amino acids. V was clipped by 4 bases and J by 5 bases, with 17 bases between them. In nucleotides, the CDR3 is TGCGCCAGCAGTGCTTCAGGACTGGTCGGGGAGACCCAGTACTTC. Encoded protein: CASSASGLVGETQYF.

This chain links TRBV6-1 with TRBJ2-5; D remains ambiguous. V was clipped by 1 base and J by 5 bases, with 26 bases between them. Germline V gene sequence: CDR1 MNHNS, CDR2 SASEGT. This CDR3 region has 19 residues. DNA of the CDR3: TGTGCCAGCAGTGAAGATCATTCGGTTCCGAGCCCCAACCTCGAGACCCAGTACTTC. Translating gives CASSEDHSVPSPNLETQYF.

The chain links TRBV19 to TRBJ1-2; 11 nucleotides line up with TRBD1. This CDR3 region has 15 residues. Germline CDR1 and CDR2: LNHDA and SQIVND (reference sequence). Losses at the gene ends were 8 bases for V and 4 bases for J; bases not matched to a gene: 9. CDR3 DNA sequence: TGTGCCAGTCAAGGACAGGGGGCGCGTGGCTATGGCTACACCTTC. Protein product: CASQGQGARGYGYTF.

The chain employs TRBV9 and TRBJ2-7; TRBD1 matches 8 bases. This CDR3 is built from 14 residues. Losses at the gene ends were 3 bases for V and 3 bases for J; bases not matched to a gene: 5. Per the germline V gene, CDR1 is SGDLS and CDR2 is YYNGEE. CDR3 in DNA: TGTGCCAGCAGCGAAGGGACAGGAGACTACGAGCAGTACTTC. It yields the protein CASSEGTGDYEQYF.

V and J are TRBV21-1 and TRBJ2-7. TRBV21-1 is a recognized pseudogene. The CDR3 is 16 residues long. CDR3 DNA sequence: TGTGCCAGCAGCCCCACCGGGCAGGGACGGTCCTACGAGCAGTACTTC. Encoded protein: CASSPTGQGRSYEQYF.

CDR3 nucleotides: TGTGCCACCAGCCCTTCGACAGGGAATAATTCACCCCTCCACTTT. Translated, it gives CATSPSTGNNSPLHF. The chain employs TRBV15 and TRBJ1-6, with TRBD1 matching 7 bases. Per germline, CDR1 LNHNV and CDR2 YYDKDF (reference sequence). CDR3 length: 15 residues. V shed 5 bases and J 5 bases; nucleotides not matched to a gene: 6.

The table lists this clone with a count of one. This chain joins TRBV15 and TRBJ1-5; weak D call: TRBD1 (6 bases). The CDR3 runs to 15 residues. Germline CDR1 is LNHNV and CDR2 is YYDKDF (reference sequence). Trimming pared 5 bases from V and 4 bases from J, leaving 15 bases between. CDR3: CATSQGQSPNQPQHF. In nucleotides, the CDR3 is TGTGCCACCAGCCAAGGACAGAGTCCAAATCAGCCCCAGCATTTT.

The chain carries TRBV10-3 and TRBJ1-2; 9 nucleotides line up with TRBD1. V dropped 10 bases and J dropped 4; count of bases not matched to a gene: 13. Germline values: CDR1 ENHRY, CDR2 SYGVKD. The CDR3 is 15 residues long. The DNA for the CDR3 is TGTGCCAGCCTCCGAGGGACAGGGTACGGCTATGGCTACACCTTC. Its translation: CASLRGTGYGYGYTF.

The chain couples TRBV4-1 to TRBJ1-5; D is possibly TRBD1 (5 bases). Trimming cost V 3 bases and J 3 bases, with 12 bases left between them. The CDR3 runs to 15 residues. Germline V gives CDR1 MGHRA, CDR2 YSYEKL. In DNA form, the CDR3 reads TGCGCCAGCAGCCATCCGGGACTTATCAATCAGCCCCAGCATTTT. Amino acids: CASSHPGLINQPQHF.

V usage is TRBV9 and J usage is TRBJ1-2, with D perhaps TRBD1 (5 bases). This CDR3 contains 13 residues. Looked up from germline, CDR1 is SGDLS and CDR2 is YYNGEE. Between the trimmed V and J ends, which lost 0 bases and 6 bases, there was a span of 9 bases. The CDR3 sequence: CASSVVRGDGYTF. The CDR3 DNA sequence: TGTGCCAGCAGCGTAGTTAGAGGGGATGGCTACACCTTC.

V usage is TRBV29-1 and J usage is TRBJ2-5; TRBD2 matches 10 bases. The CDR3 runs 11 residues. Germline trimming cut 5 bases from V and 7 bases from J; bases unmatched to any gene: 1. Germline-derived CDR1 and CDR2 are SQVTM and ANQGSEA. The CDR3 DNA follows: TGCAGCGTTAGGACTAGCGGGACCCAGTACTTC. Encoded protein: CSVRTSGTQYF.